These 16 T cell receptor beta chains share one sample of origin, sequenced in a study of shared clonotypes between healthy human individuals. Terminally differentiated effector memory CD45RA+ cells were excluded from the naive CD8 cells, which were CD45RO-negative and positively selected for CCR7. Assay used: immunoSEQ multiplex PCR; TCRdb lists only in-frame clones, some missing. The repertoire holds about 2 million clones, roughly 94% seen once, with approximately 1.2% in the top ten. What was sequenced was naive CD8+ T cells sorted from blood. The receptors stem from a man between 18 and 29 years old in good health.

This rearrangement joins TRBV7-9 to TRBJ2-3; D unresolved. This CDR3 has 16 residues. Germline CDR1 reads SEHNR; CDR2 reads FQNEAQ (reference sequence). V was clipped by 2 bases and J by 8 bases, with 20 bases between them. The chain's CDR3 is CASSLNLGLGLGTQYF. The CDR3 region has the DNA TGTGCCAGCAGCTTAAATCTGGGTTTGGGGTTAGGTACGCAGTATTTT.

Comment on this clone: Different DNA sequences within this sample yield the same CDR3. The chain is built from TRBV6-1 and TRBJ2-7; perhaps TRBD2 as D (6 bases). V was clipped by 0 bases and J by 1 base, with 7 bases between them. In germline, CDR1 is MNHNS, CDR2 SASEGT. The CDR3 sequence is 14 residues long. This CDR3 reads CASSEAGGSYEQYF. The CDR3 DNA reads TGTGCCAGCAGTGAAGCAGGAGGGTCCTACGAGCAGTACTTC.

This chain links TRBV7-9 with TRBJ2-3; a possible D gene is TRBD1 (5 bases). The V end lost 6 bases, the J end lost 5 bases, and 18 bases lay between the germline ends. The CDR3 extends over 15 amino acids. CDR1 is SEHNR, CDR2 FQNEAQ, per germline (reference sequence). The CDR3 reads CASRGTGTPGDTQYF. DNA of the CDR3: TGTGCCAGCAGAGGAACAGGTACCCCGGGAGATACGCAGTATTTT.

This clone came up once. The CDR3 DNA follows: TGCAGCGTAAGGATTTGGGACGGAAGAACCTACGAGCAGTACTTC. Protein: CSVRIWDGRTYEQYF. The chain combines TRBV29-1 with TRBJ2-7; D could derive from TRBD1 or TRBD2 (5 bases each). Trimming cost V 6 bases and J 2 bases, with 20 bases left between them. The CDR3 length is 15 residues. Germline V gene lookup returns CDR1 SQVTM and CDR2 ANQGSEA.

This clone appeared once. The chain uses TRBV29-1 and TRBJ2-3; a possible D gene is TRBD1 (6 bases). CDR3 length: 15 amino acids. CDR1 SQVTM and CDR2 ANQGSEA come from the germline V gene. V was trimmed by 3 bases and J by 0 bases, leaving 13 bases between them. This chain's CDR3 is CSVDSGTTSTDTQYF. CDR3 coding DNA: TGCAGCGTTGATTCAGGGACAACTAGCACAGATACGCAGTATTTT.

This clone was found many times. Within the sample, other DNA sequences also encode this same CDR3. DNA of the CDR3: TGTGCCTGGAGTGCTCCGTTACAAGTTAGCAATCAGCCCCAGCATTTT. It encodes CAWSAPLQVSNQPQHF. This chain connects TRBV30 to TRBJ1-5; D ambiguous. Germline CDR1 reads GTSNPN; CDR2 reads SVGIG (reference sequence). The CDR3 covers 16 residues. Trimming took off 1 base at V and 0 bases at J, with 13 bases between the two ends.

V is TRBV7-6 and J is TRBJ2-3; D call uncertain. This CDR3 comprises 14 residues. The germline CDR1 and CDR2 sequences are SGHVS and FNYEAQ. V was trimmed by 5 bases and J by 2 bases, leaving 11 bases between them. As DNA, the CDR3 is TGTGCCAGCAGCCCAGGTTTGAACACAGATACGCAGTATTTT. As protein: CASSPGLNTDTQYF.

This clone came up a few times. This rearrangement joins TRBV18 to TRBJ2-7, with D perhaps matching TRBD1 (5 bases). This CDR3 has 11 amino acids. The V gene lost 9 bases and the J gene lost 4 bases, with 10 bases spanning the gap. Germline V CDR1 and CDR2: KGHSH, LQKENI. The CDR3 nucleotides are TGTGCCAGTACCCAGGGTTACGAGCAGTACTTC. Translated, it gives CASTQGYEQYF.

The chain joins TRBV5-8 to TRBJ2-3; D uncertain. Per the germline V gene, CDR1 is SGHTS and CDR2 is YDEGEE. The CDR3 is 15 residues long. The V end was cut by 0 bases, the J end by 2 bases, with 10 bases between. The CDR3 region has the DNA TGTGCCAGCAGCTTGGGCTTGGAGTACACAGATACGCAGTATTTT. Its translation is CASSLGLEYTDTQYF.

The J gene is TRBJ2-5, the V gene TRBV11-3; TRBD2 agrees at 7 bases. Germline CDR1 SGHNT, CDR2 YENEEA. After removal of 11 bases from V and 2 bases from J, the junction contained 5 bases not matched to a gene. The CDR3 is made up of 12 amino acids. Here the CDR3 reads CARGGAQETQYF. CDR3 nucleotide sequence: TGTGCCCGCGGGGGAGCACAAGAGACCCAGTACTTC. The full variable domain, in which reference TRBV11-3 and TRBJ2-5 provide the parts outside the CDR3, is EAGVVQSPRYKIIEKKQPVAFWCNPISGHNTLYWYLQNLGQGPELLIRYENEEAVDDSQLPKDRFSAERLKGVDSTLKIQPAELGDSAVYLCARGGAQETQYFGPGTRLLVL.

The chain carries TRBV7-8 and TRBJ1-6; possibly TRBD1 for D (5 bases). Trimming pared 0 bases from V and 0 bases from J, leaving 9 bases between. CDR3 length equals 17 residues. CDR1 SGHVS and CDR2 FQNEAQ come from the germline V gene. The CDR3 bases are TGTGCCAGCAGCTTAGCGGGGACGTACTCCTATAATTCACCCCTCCACTTT. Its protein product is CASSLAGTYSYNSPLHF.

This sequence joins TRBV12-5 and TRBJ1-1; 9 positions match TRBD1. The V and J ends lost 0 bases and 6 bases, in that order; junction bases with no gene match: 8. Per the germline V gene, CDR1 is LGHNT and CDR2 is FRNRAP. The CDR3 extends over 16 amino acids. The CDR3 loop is CASGLVLGTGSPEAFF. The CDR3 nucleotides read TGTGCTAGTGGTTTGGTACTAGGGACAGGGTCACCTGAAGCTTTCTTT.

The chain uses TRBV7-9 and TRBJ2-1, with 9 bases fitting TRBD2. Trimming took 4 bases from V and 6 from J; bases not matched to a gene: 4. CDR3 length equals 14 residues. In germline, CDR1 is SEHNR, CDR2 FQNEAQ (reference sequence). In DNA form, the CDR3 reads TGTGCCAGCAGCTCATTAGCGGGGGTCAATGAGCAGTTCTTC. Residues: CASSSLAGVNEQFF.

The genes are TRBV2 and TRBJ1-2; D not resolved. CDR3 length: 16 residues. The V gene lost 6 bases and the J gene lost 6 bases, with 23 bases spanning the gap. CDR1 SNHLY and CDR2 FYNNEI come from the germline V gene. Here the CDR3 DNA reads TGTGCCAGCAGGGGTGGCTTCTTGATGACCCTAGATGGCTACACCTTC. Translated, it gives CASRGGFLMTLDGYTF. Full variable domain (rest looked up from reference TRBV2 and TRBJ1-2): EPEVTQTPSHQVTQMGQEVILRCVPISNHLYFYWYRQILGQKVEFLVSFYNNEISEKSEIFDDQFSVERPDGSNFTLKIRSTKLEDSAMYFCASRGGFLMTLDGYTFGSGTRLTVV.

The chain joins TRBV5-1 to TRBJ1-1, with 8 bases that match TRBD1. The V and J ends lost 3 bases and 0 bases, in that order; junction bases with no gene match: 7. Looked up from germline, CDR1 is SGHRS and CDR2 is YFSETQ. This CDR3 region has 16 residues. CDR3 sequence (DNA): TGCGCCAGCAGCTGGACGGACAGGGAAATGAACACTGAAGCTTTCTTT. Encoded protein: CASSWTDREMNTEAFF.

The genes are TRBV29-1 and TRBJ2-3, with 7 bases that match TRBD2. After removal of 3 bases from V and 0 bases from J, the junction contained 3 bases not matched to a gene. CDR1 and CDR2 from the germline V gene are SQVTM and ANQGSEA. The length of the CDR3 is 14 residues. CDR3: CSVDPSGSTDTQYF. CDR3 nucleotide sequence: TGCAGCGTTGACCCTAGCGGTAGCACAGATACGCAGTATTTT.